The 29 T cell receptor beta chains below come from one sample, sequenced in a study of cytomegalovirus exposure and HLA in healthy donors. The PCR employed 60 Vbeta primers together with 13 Jbeta primers. TCRdb's copy holds only in-frame clones and misses some; the assay was immunoSEQ multiplex PCR. The data show roughly 170,000 clones, approximately 80% seen once. Sequencing input: PBMCs. The receptor source for this set is a woman aged 25 to 39 in good health and CMV-seronegative.

Only one count was recorded for this clone. The chain uses TRBV5-1 and TRBJ1-2; D is possibly TRBD1 (6 bases). This CDR3 has 14 amino acids. The germline gives CDR1 SGHRS, CDR2 YFSETQ. Deletions cut 3 bases from V and 4 bases from J, with 13 bases between. Written as DNA, the CDR3 is TGCGCCAGCAGCTCCTTCACAGGGACCTATGGCTACACCTTC. This encodes CASSSFTGTYGYTF.

This chain joins TRBV14 and TRBJ2-3, with 8 bases aligning to TRBD1. Germline trimming cut 2 bases from V and 1 base from J; bases unmatched to any gene: 8. The V gene's germline CDR1 is SGHDN and CDR2 FVKESK. This CDR3 spans 17 amino acids. CDR3 coding DNA: TGTGCCAGCAGCCAAAATGACAGGGGAATTGGCACAGATACGCAGTATTTT. Translating gives CASSQNDRGIGTDTQYF.

The gene calls are TRBV7-6 and TRBJ2-2, with D perhaps TRBD1 (7 bases). Germline-derived CDR1 and CDR2 are SGHVS and FNYEAQ. The CDR3 sequence is 16 residues long. Trimming stripped 6 bases from V and 2 bases from J, with 16 bases between. The CDR3 DNA reads as TGTGCCAGCAGTTCAGGAGGGGGCGTCAACACCGGGGAGCTGTTTTTT. As protein: CASSSGGGVNTGELFF.

This chain connects TRBV19 to TRBJ2-3, with 8 bases identical to TRBD2. This CDR3 has 14 residues. The J segment lost 2 bases and the V segment lost 4 bases, leaving 2 bases of the junction unmatched. The germline CDR1 and CDR2 sequences are LNHDA and SQIVND (reference sequence). CDR3: CASSSGRNTDTQYF. DNA for the CDR3: TGTGCCAGTAGTAGCGGGAGGAACACAGATACGCAGTATTTT.

This clone was detected only a few times. The J gene is TRBJ2-5, the V gene TRBV27, with D possibly TRBD1 on 5 matching bases. The J call is doubtful: the DNA matches TRBJ2-7 better. This CDR3 comprises 12 residues. The V gene's germline CDR1 is MNHEY and CDR2 SMNVEV (reference sequence). The CDR3 protein is CASSSAGYEQYF. The CDR3 region has the DNA TGTGCCAGCAGTTCCGCAGGGTACGAGCAGTACTTC.

The chain employs TRBV27 and TRBJ2-6; 7 bases line up with TRBD1. V gave up 4 bases and J gave up 4 bases; unmatched junction bases: 4. The V gene's germline CDR1 is MNHEY and CDR2 SMNVEV (reference sequence). The CDR3 is 15 amino acids. Here the CDR3 reads CASSSTGVGANVLTF. The CDR3 DNA follows: TGTGCCAGCAGTTCCACAGGGGTAGGGGCCAACGTCCTGACTTTC.

Worth noting for this clone: The junction and the germline gene differ at one end; a read error may be behind it. The chain joins TRBV7-9 to TRBJ2-1, with 13 bases that match TRBD2. CDR3 size: 16 residues. Germline loops: CDR1 SEHNR, CDR2 FQNEAQ (reference sequence). CDR3 region: CSSSRPGLAGSAEQFF. DNA of the CDR3: TGTTCCAGCAGCCGCCCGGGACTAGCGGGATCAGCTGAGCAGTTCTTC.

Here the CDR3 reads CASSFWVLAANEQFF. The CDR3, as DNA: TGTGCCAGCAGCTTTTGGGTCCTAGCGGCTAATGAGCAGTTCTTC. This sequence joins TRBV5-5 and TRBJ2-1, with TRBD2 matching over 7 bases. After removal of 2 bases from V and 7 bases from J, the junction contained 9 bases not matched to a gene. CDR1 is SGHKS and CDR2 is YYEKEE in the germline V gene (reference sequence). The CDR3 runs to 15 residues.

V gene TRBV5-4 combines with J gene TRBJ2-1; the match to TRBD1 covers 10 bases. CDR3 size: 16 residues. J gave up 4 bases and V 0 bases, and 4 bases lay outside the gene matches. The germline V gene has CDR1 SGHNT and CDR2 YYREEE (reference sequence). The CDR3 region has the DNA TGTGCCAGCAGCTTGGGACAGGGGGCTACTTACAATGAGCAGTTCTTC. This encodes CASSLGQGATYNEQFF.

The gene calls are TRBV27 and TRBJ1-5, with D possibly being TRBD1 (6 bases). The CDR3 loop spans 15 amino acids. V was cut by 5 bases and J by 1 base, with 12 bases left in between. Germline CDR1 and CDR2: MNHEY and SMNVEV (reference sequence). CDR3 nucleotides: TGTGCCAGCAGTCGAGACAGGTTAAGCAATCAGCCCCAGCATTTT. As protein: CASSRDRLSNQPQHF.

The chain recombines TRBV10-3 with TRBJ2-5, with D possibly TRBD2 on 6 matching bases. The end of the DNA aligns better with TRBJ2-7, so the J call may be wrong. The CDR3 is made up of 17 amino acids. CDR1 is ENHRY and CDR2 is SYGVKD in the germline V gene. The CDR3 DNA follows: TGTGCCATCAGTGAGTCCGAAACTAGCAGAGTGAGGAACGAGCAGTACTTC. It translates to CAISESETSRVRNEQYF.

V usage is TRBV30 and J usage is TRBJ2-7; D call uncertain. CDR3 length equals 11 residues. The germline V gene encodes CDR1 GTSNPN and CDR2 SVGIG (reference sequence). Trimming took 2 bases from V and 5 from J, leaving 7 bases between them. The CDR3 sequence: CAWSWQDEQYF. The CDR3, as DNA: TGTGCCTGGAGTTGGCAGGACGAGCAGTACTTC. Full variable domain (missing parts from reference TRBV30 and TRBJ2-7): SQTIHQWPATLVQPVGSPLSLECTVEGTSNPNLYWYRQAAGRGLQLLFYSVGIGQISSEVPQNLSASRPQDRQFILSSKKLLLSDSGFYLCAWSWQDEQYFGPGTRLTVT.

The chain links TRBV9 to TRBJ2-1; 10 bases line up with TRBD2. There are 16 residues in the CDR3. Trimming removed 0 bases from V and 7 bases from J; junction bases left unmatched: 7. The V gene's germline CDR1 is SGDLS and CDR2 YYNGEE. CDR3 nucleotides: TGTGCCAGCAGCGTAGGGCAAGCGGGGGGGCAGAATGAGCAGTTCTTC. Amino acid sequence: CASSVGQAGGQNEQFF.

The V and J genes are TRBV9 and TRBJ2-3, with D perhaps TRBD1 (6 bases). The germline V gene encodes CDR1 SGDLS and CDR2 YYNGEE. This CDR3 has 16 residues. V dropped 0 bases and J dropped 8 bases, with 19 bases sitting between them. CDR3 coding DNA: TGTGCCAGCAGCGTAGACCACAGGGTGGATCGGGGTACGCAGTATTTT. Translation gives CASSVDHRVDRGTQYF.

V usage is TRBV28 and J usage is TRBJ1-2; 7 positions agree with TRBD1. The J segment lost 6 bases and the V segment lost 10 bases, leaving 11 bases of the junction unmatched. CDR3 length: 13 residues. Germline CDR1 is MDHEN and CDR2 is SYDVKM. The CDR3 bases are TGTGCCATCAAAACTACAGGGGCCCATGGCTACACCTTC. It specifies CAIKTTGAHGYTF.

The J gene is TRBJ2-1, the V gene TRBV7-8; D is undetermined. Germline V gives CDR1 SGHVS, CDR2 FQNEAQ. V dropped 5 bases and J dropped 10 bases, with 12 bases sitting between them. The CDR3 runs 12 residues. The CDR3 is CASSQNSREQFF. The CDR3 nucleotides read TGTGCCAGCAGCCAGAACAGTAGGGAGCAGTTCTTC. The entire variable domain, with the rest obtained from reference TRBV7-8 and TRBJ2-1, is as follows: GAGVSQSPRYKVAKRGQDVALRCDPISGHVSLFWYQQALGQGPEFLTYFQNEAQLDKSGLPSDRFFAERPEGSVSTLKIQRTQQEDSAVYLCASSQNSREQFFGPGTRLTVL.

The chain links TRBV19 to TRBJ1-4; D is perhaps TRBD1 (6 bases). Trimming left V 7 bases short and J 2 bases short, with 20 bases between. Germline assignment: CDR1 LNHDA and CDR2 SQIVND (reference sequence). This CDR3 is built from 17 residues. The chain's CDR3 is CASTTFPGTRTNEKLFF. The CDR3 nucleotides read TGTGCCAGTACCACCTTCCCCGGGACAAGGACTAATGAAAAACTGTTTTTT.

V gene TRBV10-3 combines with J gene TRBJ1-6, with 8 bases identical to TRBD1. The CDR3 totals 15 residues. The V and J ends lost 0 bases and 7 bases, in that order; junction bases with no gene match: 2. Germline CDR1 reads ENHRY; CDR2 reads SYGVKD. CDR3 region: CAISESGQANSPLHF. In nucleotides, the CDR3 is TGTGCCATCAGTGAGTCGGGACAGGCCAATTCACCCCTCCACTTT.

The chain carries TRBV2 and TRBJ2-6; D perhaps matches TRBD1 (7 bases). CDR1 SNHLY and CDR2 FYNNEI come from the germline V gene. With 6 bases removed from V and 0 bases from J, the gap between germline ends came to 12 bases. The CDR3 is made up of 16 amino acids. CDR3 bases: TGTGCCAGCAGGTCAGGGGGAGGCTCTGGGGCCAACGTCCTGACTTTC. Its protein product is CASRSGGGSGANVLTF.

This sequence joins TRBV7-2 and TRBJ2-3; TRBD2 agrees at 9 bases. CDR3 length equals 16 residues. Germline CDR1 reads SGHTA; CDR2 reads FQGNSA. V lost 6 bases to trimming and J lost 2 bases; unmatched junction nucleotides: 9. CDR3 loop: CASSRRGGGDTDTQYF. CDR3 coding DNA: TGTGCCAGCAGTAGAAGGGGCGGGGGGGACACAGATACGCAGTATTTT. Supplemented by reference TRBV7-2 and TRBJ2-3, the full variable domain reads GAGVSQSPSNKVTEKGKDVELRCDPISGHTALYWYRQSLGQGLEFLIYFQGNSAPDKSGLPSDRFSAERTGGSVSTLTIQRTQQEDSAVYLCASSRRGGGDTDTQYFGPGTRLTVL.

This rearrangement joins TRBV4-2 to TRBJ2-7, with a tentative D call TRBD2 (5 bases). The CDR3 runs to 16 residues. CDR1 is LGHNA, CDR2 YNFKEQ, per germline. Deletions cut 0 bases from V and 2 bases from J, with 14 bases between. CDR3 nucleotide sequence: TGTGCCAGCAGCCAAGAGGGTCGGTCTAGCACCTACGAGCAGTACTTC. Encoded protein: CASSQEGRSSTYEQYF.

The J gene is TRBJ2-4, the V gene TRBV30, with D tentatively TRBD2 (5 bases). V shed 2 bases and J shed 6 bases, with 8 bases lying between them. This CDR3 is 12 amino acids long. Germline V gene lookup returns CDR1 GTSNPN and CDR2 SVGIG (reference sequence). The chain's CDR3 is CAWSREGNIQYF. As DNA, the CDR3 is TGTGCCTGGAGTCGCGAGGGAAACATTCAGTACTTC.

As for this clone: The junction differs from germline at one of its ends, possibly a read error. The chain carries TRBV7-9 and TRBJ2-5; TRBD1 is a possible D gene (6 bases). The CDR3 spans 15 residues. Per the germline V gene, CDR1 is SEHNR and CDR2 is FQNEAQ (reference sequence). CDR3 residues: CSSSLLGHKGETQYF. The CDR3 DNA sequence: TGTTCCAGCAGCTTACTGGGACATAAGGGGGAGACCCAGTACTTC.

The CDR3 coding sequence is TGCAGCGTAATGAATCAGGGGCTCGGCACTGAAGCTTTCTTT. Translated: CSVMNQGLGTEAFF. The chain couples TRBV29-1 to TRBJ1-1, with a tentative D call TRBD1 (6 bases). This CDR3 spans 14 amino acids. Looked up from germline, CDR1 is SQVTM and CDR2 is ANQGSEA. V was trimmed by 6 bases and J by 4 bases, leaving 18 bases between them.

This chain links TRBV28 with TRBJ1-5; D is uncertain. Trimming left V 2 bases short and J 0 bases short, with 23 bases between. This CDR3 has 20 residues. The germline gives CDR1 MDHEN, CDR2 SYDVKM. The CDR3, as DNA: TGTGCCAGCAGTTTAGGGTTTAATCGGCCGGGAGGTTATAGCAATCAGCCCCAGCATTTT. Protein product: CASSLGFNRPGGYSNQPQHF. Together with reference TRBV28 and TRBJ1-5, the CDR3 gives the full variable domain: DVKVTQSSRYLVKRTGEKVFLECVQDMDHENMFWYRQDPGLGLRLIYFSYDVKMKEKGDIPEGYSVSREKKERFSLILESASTNQTSMYLCASSLGFNRPGGYSNQPQHFGDGTRLSIL.

The chain couples TRBV7-8 to TRBJ2-7; 9 nucleotides align to TRBD1. Per the germline V gene, CDR1 is SGHVS and CDR2 is FQNEAQ. The trim removed 2 bases at V and 0 bases at J, leaving 11 bases unmatched. The CDR3 runs to 18 residues. The CDR3 sequence is CASSLRGGQGTSSYEQYF. In nucleotides, the CDR3 is TGTGCCAGCAGCTTAAGGGGAGGACAGGGGACGTCCTCCTACGAGCAGTACTTC.

The gene calls are TRBV28 and TRBJ2-7, with D perhaps TRBD1 (5 bases). CDR1 is MDHEN and CDR2 is SYDVKM in the germline V gene. CDR3 size: 14 residues. Trimming pared 2 bases from V and 4 bases from J, leaving 12 bases between. CDR3 loop: CASSLRGSYYEQYF. The CDR3 bases are TGTGCCAGCAGTTTAAGGGGATCCTATTACGAGCAGTACTTC.

The chain is built from TRBV4-1 and TRBJ2-5; 11 bases map to TRBD2. Germline V gives CDR1 MGHRA, CDR2 YSYEKL. J gave up 2 bases and V 2 bases, and 7 bases lay outside the gene matches. This CDR3 contains 17 residues. CDR3 sequence reads: CASSQQPGLAAQETQYF. In DNA form, the CDR3 reads TGCGCCAGCAGCCAACAGCCGGGACTAGCGGCACAAGAGACCCAGTACTTC.

This rearrangement joins TRBV6-5 to TRBJ1-3, with 7 bases lining up with TRBD1. With V trimmed by 2 bases and J by 3 bases, 7 bases remained unmatched. CDR1 is MNHEY, CDR2 SVGAGI, per germline. CDR3 length equals 16 residues. The CDR3 reads CASSYDGQGGGNTIYF. The CDR3, as DNA: TGTGCCAGCAGTTACGACGGCCAGGGGGGTGGAAACACCATATATTTT.